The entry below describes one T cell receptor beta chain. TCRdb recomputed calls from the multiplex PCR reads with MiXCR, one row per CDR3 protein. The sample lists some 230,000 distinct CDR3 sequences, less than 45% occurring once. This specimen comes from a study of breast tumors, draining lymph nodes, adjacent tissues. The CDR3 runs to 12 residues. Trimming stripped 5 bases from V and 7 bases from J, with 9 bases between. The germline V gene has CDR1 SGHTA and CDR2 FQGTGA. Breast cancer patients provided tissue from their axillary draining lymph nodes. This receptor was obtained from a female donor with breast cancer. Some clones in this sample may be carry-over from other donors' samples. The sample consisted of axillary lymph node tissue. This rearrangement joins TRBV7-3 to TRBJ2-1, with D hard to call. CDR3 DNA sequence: TGTGCCAGCAGCCAGGCAGAGAATGAGCAGTTCTTC. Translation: CASSQAENEQFF. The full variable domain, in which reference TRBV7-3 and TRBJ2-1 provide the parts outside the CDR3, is GAGVSQTPSNKVTEKGKYVELRCDPISGHTALYWYRQSLGQGPEFLIYFQGTGAADDSGLPNDRFFAVRPEGSVSTLKIQRTERGDSAVYLCASSQAENEQFFGPGTRLTVL.